Shown below are 6 T cell receptor beta chains from a single sample sequenced in a study of T-cell reconstitution after alpha-beta-depleted transplantation in children. Researchers prepared the TCRbeta library using unique molecular identifiers, the study reports. Via MiXCR, TCRdb re-called the PCR reads, giving one row per CDR3 protein. The data contain some 640,000 distinct CDR3 sequences, around 16% of them singletons. Source: PBMCs from the stem cell graft donor, taken from the stem cell graft. The receptor set was obtained from a human donor who donated a stem cell graft to a child with acute myeloid leukemia.

The chain couples TRBV7-8 to TRBJ2-1; perhaps D is TRBD1 or TRBD2 (5 bases each). This CDR3 spans 13 amino acids. V lost 7 bases and J 9 bases, leaving 16 bases between the germline ends. CDR1 and CDR2 (germline): SGHVS, FQNEAQ. The CDR3 DNA follows: TGTGCCAGCACCTATAGGAGAGGGACTGAGCAGTTCTTC. Encoded protein: CASTYRRGTEQFF.

The rearrangement uses TRBV5-1 and TRBJ2-2; 10 bases fit TRBD2. V trimming: 4 bases; J trimming: 1 base; junction bases outside the gene matches: 7. This CDR3 is built from 17 residues. Germline V lookup: CDR1 SGHRS, CDR2 YFSETQ. CDR3 nucleotide sequence: TGCGCCAGCAGCACAGCCCCTAGCGGGGGGAACACCGGGGAGCTGTTTTTT. Its protein is CASSTAPSGGNTGELFF. Together with reference TRBV5-1 and TRBJ2-2, the CDR3 gives the full variable domain: KAGVTQTPRYLIKTRGQQVTLSCSPISGHRSVSWYQQTPGQGLQFLFEYFSETQRNKGNFPGRFSGRQFSNSRSEMNVSTLELGDSALYLCASSTAPSGGNTGELFFGEGSRLTVL.

This chain connects TRBV4-1 to TRBJ1-3, with a tentative D call TRBD1 (5 bases). CDR3 length: 16 residues. Trimming cost V 0 bases and J 2 bases, with 11 bases left between them. The germline gives CDR1 MGHRA, CDR2 YSYEKL. In DNA, the CDR3 is TGCGCCAGCAGCCAAGAGACGACAGTACCTGGAAACACCATATATTTT. Translated: CASSQETTVPGNTIYF.

This clonotype was counted between two and nine times. The chain is built from TRBV21-1 and TRBJ2-7; the table's D call of TRBD1 was not tested on the DNA. TRBV21-1 constitutes a pseudogene. CDR3 length equals 18 residues. The CDR3 DNA reads TGTGCCAGCAGCAAAGATGACCCAGGAGGGGGGGACGGCTACGAGCAGTACGTC. It specifies CASSKDDPGGGDGYEQYV.

This clonotype was counted many times. The chain employs TRBV20-1 and TRBJ2-1; 8 nucleotides line up with TRBD2. V was pared by 2 bases and J by 5 bases, with 8 bases of the junction left unmatched. The CDR3 has 15 residues. CDR1 and CDR2 (germline): DFQATT, SNEGSKA (reference sequence). CDR3 loop: CSARLSGGGNNEQFF. The CDR3 DNA reads as TGCAGTGCTAGATTATCGGGGGGGGGAAACAATGAGCAGTTCTTC.

This clonotype was counted between two and nine times. A read error may account for a junction end that differs from germline. The V and J genes are TRBV4-2 and TRBJ2-4, with D tentatively TRBD2 (6 bases). The CDR3 length is 13 residues. Germline CDR1 reads LGHNA; CDR2 reads YNFKEQ. The CDR3 reads CASSQEPGEGTFF. In DNA, the CDR3 is TGTGCCAGCAGCCAAGAGCCGGGAGAGGGTACCTTCTTC.